Listed here are 9 T cell receptor beta chains from one sample, sequenced in a study of T cell repertoires in cytomegalovirus infection. TCRdb called the reads again in MiXCR, with one record for every CDR3 protein. The sample lists around 350,000 distinct CDR3 sequences, around 18% seen once, with 7.5% to 9.5% in the top ten. The sample was PBMCs. The receptors were sampled from a human donor in good health (CMV status not recorded). Some clones in this sample may be carry-over from other donors' samples.

This clonotype showed up just a few times. J is TRBJ2-2 and V is TRBV6-5, with 8 bases identical to TRBD1. The CDR3 sequence is 19 residues long. J gave up 0 bases and V 0 bases, and 9 bases lay outside the gene matches. Germline V lookup: CDR1 MNHEY, CDR2 SVGAGI. The CDR3: CASSYSGSPGGANTGELFF. The CDR3 DNA sequence: TGTGCCAGCAGTTACTCGGGTTCCCCAGGGGGCGCGAACACCGGGGAGCTGTTTTTT.

This clonotype appeared many times. The rearrangement links TRBV5-6 to TRBJ1-5; tentatively, D is TRBD1 (5 bases). This CDR3 has 15 amino acids. Germline V gene data show CDR1 as SGHDT and CDR2 as YYEEEE. The V end was cut by 4 bases, the J end by 7 bases, with 18 bases between. The CDR3: CASSGRGAAGQPQHF. The CDR3 coding sequence is TGTGCCAGCAGCGGGAGGGGCGCAGCAGGACAGCCCCAGCATTTT.

This clonotype has only one observation. The V call is TRBV29-1, the J call TRBJ2-1; 8 bases map to TRBD2. Germline V gene lookup returns CDR1 SQVTM and CDR2 ANQGSEA. V shed 7 bases and J 5 bases; nucleotides not matched to a gene: 7. The CDR3 loop spans 13 amino acids. CDR3 DNA: TGCAGCGCCAAGGAAGCGGGAGACAATGAGCAGTTCTTC. Residues: CSAKEAGDNEQFF.

DNA of the CDR3: TGTGCCAGCAGTTGGCCCGGGGCAACTAACACTGAAGCTTTCTTT. Translating it yields CASSWPGATNTEAFF. The chain employs TRBV6-2 or TRBV6-3 and TRBJ1-1, with D perhaps matching TRBD1 (5 bases). V was clipped by 4 bases and J by 2 bases, with 14 bases between them. Per the germline V gene, CDR1 is MNHEY and CDR2 is SVGEGT. The CDR3 runs 15 residues.

The V gene is TRBV30, the J gene TRBJ1-2, with TRBD1 identical over 12 bases. Germline-derived CDR1 and CDR2 are GTSNPN and SVGIG (reference sequence). There are 16 residues in the CDR3. Losses at the gene ends were 5 bases for V and 1 base for J; bases not matched to a gene: 8. The CDR3 reads CAWYRDRGRDNYGYTF. For the CDR3, the DNA is TGTGCCTGGTACCGGGACAGGGGGCGCGATAACTATGGCTACACCTTC.

Concerning this clonotype itself: This may be a read error, as it is one base from a much larger clone. The gene calls are TRBV7-2 and TRBJ2-2; 8 bases line up with TRBD2. The CDR3 spans 12 residues. The V gene's germline CDR1 is SGHTA and CDR2 FQGNSA. The junction had 12 bases not matched to a gene; V was cut back by 10 bases and J by 14 bases. In DNA form, the CDR3 reads TGTGCCAACAGAGACGGGGGGGCCGGACTGTTTTTT. Residues: CANRDGGAGLFF. The whole variable domain, remainder taken from reference TRBV7-2 and TRBJ2-2, is GAGVSQSPSNKVTEKGKDVELRCDPISGHTALYWYRQSLGQGLEFLIYFQGNSAPDKSGLPSDRFSAERTGGSVSTLTIQRTQQEDSAVYLCANRDGGAGLFFGEGSRLTVL.

In this sample, this clonotype turned up many times. The chain combines TRBV7-2 with TRBJ2-2; the D is unclear. Germline CDR1 is SGHTA and CDR2 is FQGNSA. This CDR3 spans 13 amino acids. The V and J ends lost 3 bases and 6 bases respectively, with 8 bases between them. The CDR3 here is CASSLANSGELFF. Written as DNA, the CDR3 is TGTGCCAGCAGCTTGGCGAATTCCGGGGAGCTGTTTTTT.

The chain couples TRBV12-3 or TRBV12-4 to TRBJ1-5, with a tentative D call TRBD1 (6 bases). The CDR3 is 12 residues long. The V gene lost 8 bases and the J gene lost 7 bases, with 12 bases spanning the gap. This chain's CDR3 is CASQQGRQPQHF. CDR3 DNA sequence: TGTGCCAGCCAACAGGGTAGACAGCCCCAGCATTTT.

CDR3 bases: TGTGCCAGCAGTTACTTCGGGACTAGCGGGAGAGCGACCTACAATGAGCAGTTCTTC. Translated, it gives CASSYFGTSGRATYNEQFF. The V call is TRBV6-8, the J call TRBJ2-1; 14 nucleotides agree with TRBD2. The J segment lost 2 bases and the V segment lost 1 base, leaving 7 bases of the junction unmatched. CDR3 size: 19 residues. Germline CDR1 is MNHGY and CDR2 is SAAAGT.